The 15 T cell receptor beta chains below were found in one sample sequenced in a study of shared clonotypes between healthy human individuals. Assay: immunoSEQ multiplex PCR; the TCRdb copy retains only in-frame clones and omits some. The table has roughly 500,000 clones, around 95% seen once. The specimen sequenced was naive CD4+ T cells sorted from blood. Described subset: CD45RA+ positively selected. These receptors were obtained from a woman aged 25 to 39 in good health.

This chain uses TRBV28 with TRBJ2-7; maybe TRBD1 (6 bases). Deletions cut 5 bases from V and 6 bases from J, with 20 bases between. This CDR3 has 15 residues. Germline V lookup: CDR1 MDHEN, CDR2 SYDVKM. CDR3 in amino acids: CASSPWGRQVSEQYF. CDR3 nucleotides: TGTGCCAGCAGTCCCTGGGGGCGACAGGTTTCCGAGCAGTACTTC. Combining the CDR3 with reference TRBV28 and TRBJ2-7 gives the whole variable domain DVKVTQSSRYLVKRTGEKVFLECVQDMDHENMFWYRQDPGLGLRLIYFSYDVKMKEKGDIPEGYSVSREKKERFSLILESASTNQTSMYLCASSPWGRQVSEQYFGPGTRLTVT.

The CDR3 sequence is CASSIRLAGGPDVYEQYF. CDR3 nucleotide sequence: TGTGCCAGCAGCATTAGACTAGCGGGAGGGCCAGATGTCTACGAGCAGTACTTC. This chain joins TRBV5-4 and TRBJ2-7; TRBD2 matches 14 bases. With 4 bases clipped from V and 3 bases from J, the junction kept 12 bases outside the gene matches. In germline, CDR1 is SGHNT, CDR2 YYREEE (reference sequence). The CDR3 is 18 residues long.

This clone was recorded only once. This chain links TRBV28 with TRBJ2-3; 10 bases line up with TRBD2. Germline V gene lookup returns CDR1 MDHEN and CDR2 SYDVKM. After removal of 6 bases from V and 4 bases from J, the junction contained 16 bases not matched to a gene. This CDR3 is built from 18 residues. The CDR3 region has the DNA TGTGCCAGCAGCCCAATCACGATAACTAGCGGGATTGCAGATACGCAGTATTTT. Amino acids: CASSPITITSGIADTQYF.

The V gene is TRBV19, the J gene TRBJ2-4, with 7 bases identical to TRBD1. The germline V gene has CDR1 LNHDA and CDR2 SQIVND (reference sequence). Germline trimming cut 2 bases from V and 7 bases from J; bases unmatched to any gene: 8. The CDR3 length is 15 residues. In nucleotides, the CDR3 is TGTGCCAGTAGTATACGTCGACAGGGTGTCAACATTCAGTACTTC. Its translation is CASSIRRQGVNIQYF.

The rearrangement uses TRBV27 and TRBJ2-1, with D perhaps TRBD2 (6 bases). There are 16 residues in the CDR3. With 10 bases removed from V and 0 bases from J, the gap between germline ends came to 19 bases. Germline CDR1 and CDR2: MNHEY and SMNVEV (reference sequence). CDR3 coding DNA: TGTGCCACCATGAAGGAGGGTAGCCCCTCCTACAATGAGCAGTTCTTC. Residues: CATMKEGSPSYNEQFF.

This sequence joins TRBV30 and TRBJ1-5; no reliable D call. V lost 0 bases and J 3 bases, leaving 6 bases between the germline ends. The CDR3 contains 13 residues. CDR1 is GTSNPN and CDR2 is SVGIG in the germline V gene (reference sequence). CDR3 DNA sequence: TGTGCCTGGAGTGTGAAGAACAATCAGCCCCAGCATTTT. Protein sequence: CAWSVKNNQPQHF. Full variable domain (missing parts from reference TRBV30 and TRBJ1-5): SQTIHQWPATLVQPVGSPLSLECTVEGTSNPNLYWYRQAAGRGLQLLFYSVGIGQISSEVPQNLSASRPQDRQFILSSKKLLLSDSGFYLCAWSVKNNQPQHFGDGTRLSIL.

The sample holds one count of this clone. This chain uses TRBV6-1 with TRBJ1-3; 8 bases map to TRBD1. Germline-derived CDR1 and CDR2 are MNHNS and SASEGT. The CDR3 contains 14 residues. After removal of 3 bases from V and 2 bases from J, the junction contained 0 bases not matched to a gene. In DNA form, the CDR3 reads TGTGCCAGCAGTGACAGGGGGCCTGGAAACACCATATATTTT. Its translation: CASSDRGPGNTIYF.

The V and J genes are TRBV7-6 and TRBJ2-5, with a weak D call TRBD1 (5 bases). The CDR3 runs to 14 residues. Germline V gene lookup returns CDR1 SGHVS and CDR2 FNYEAQ. V lost 1 base and J lost 5, with 11 bases in between. Written as DNA, the CDR3 is TGTGCCAGCAGCTTAGGTTTGGGGCTGGAGACCCAGTACTTC. Protein sequence: CASSLGLGLETQYF. The full variable domain, its missing parts supplied by reference TRBV7-6 and TRBJ2-5, is GAGVSQSPRYKVTKRGQDVALRCDPISGHVSLYWYRQALGQGPEFLTYFNYEAQQDKSGLPNDRFSAERPEGSISTLTIQRTEQRDSAMYRCASSLGLGLETQYFGPGTRLLVL.

The table lists this clone with a count of one. The chain employs TRBV6-5 and TRBJ1-2; no firm D call. In germline, CDR1 is MNHEY, CDR2 SVGAGI. The V and J ends lost 0 bases and 2 bases respectively, with 10 bases between them. CDR3 length: 15 residues. CDR3 in DNA: TGTGCCAGCAGTTACTCGAGGGCAGGAAACTATGGCTACACCTTC. This encodes CASSYSRAGNYGYTF.

This chain links TRBV27 with TRBJ2-7; D might be TRBD2 (5 bases). There are 14 residues in the CDR3. Germline loops: CDR1 MNHEY, CDR2 SMNVEV (reference sequence). The V end was cut by 6 bases, the J end by 3 bases, with 15 bases between. The CDR3 coding sequence is TGTGCCAGCAGCCCAAACGACCGGGGCTACGAGCAGTACTTC. It translates to CASSPNDRGYEQYF.

This clone was observed a handful of times. The chain recombines TRBV18 with TRBJ2-3; D is ambiguous. Trimming took 5 bases from V and 6 from J, leaving 6 bases between them. The germline V gene encodes CDR1 KGHSH and CDR2 LQKENI. The CDR3 contains 11 residues. In nucleotides, the CDR3 is TGTGCCAGCTCAGATGGGGATACGCAGTATTTT. It is translated as CASSDGDTQYF.

This clone appeared once. V and J are TRBV7-2 and TRBJ2-5, with D possibly being TRBD1 (6 bases). The tail of the sequence fits TRBJ2-7 better, so the J call may be wrong. This CDR3 comprises 14 residues. Germline values: CDR1 SGHTA, CDR2 FQGNSA. The CDR3 DNA is TGTGCCAGCAGCCCGACAGGCGTCGTCTACGAGCAGTACTTC. This encodes CASSPTGVVYEQYF.

V usage is TRBV11-3 and J usage is TRBJ2-2; no reliable D call. CDR1 is SGHNT and CDR2 is YENEEA in the germline V gene. Deletions cut 1 base from V and 2 bases from J, with 8 bases between. This CDR3 spans 15 amino acids. The CDR3 coding sequence is TGTGCCAGCAGCTTAGGGGAAGGAAACACCGGGGAGCTGTTTTTT. Translated, it gives CASSLGEGNTGELFF.

The V call is TRBV4-1, the J call TRBJ2-5, with D hard to call. Trimming shortened V by 0 bases and J by 5 bases, and 19 bases separated the two germline ends. The germline gives CDR1 MGHRA, CDR2 YSYEKL. The CDR3 consists of 17 residues. The CDR3 DNA is TGCGCCAGCAGCCAAGATCATCACCCTGAGGTGACGGAGACCCAGTACTTC. This gives the protein CASSQDHHPEVTETQYF.

The genes are TRBV6-4 and TRBJ1-4, with D perhaps matching TRBD1 (6 bases). Germline-derived CDR1 and CDR2 are MRHNA and SNTAGT. V lost 6 bases, J lost 7 bases, and 18 bases lay in between. The CDR3 extends over 15 amino acids. The CDR3 coding sequence is TGTGCCAGCAGCCGACAGGCCCTACAGGGTGAAAAACTGTTTTTT. Its translation: CASSRQALQGEKLFF.